Listed here are 7 T cell receptor beta chains from one sample, sequenced in a study of cytomegalovirus exposure and HLA in healthy donors. It was with 60 Vbeta and 13 Jbeta primers that the PCR ran. Generated by immunoSEQ multiplex PCR, the TCRdb table keeps only in-frame clones and is missing some. There are 59,000 or so clones in the sample; 85% occur only once, and around 11% lies in the top ten. The sequenced sample was PBMCs. These receptors came from a female donor in good health and CMV-seronegative.

This rearrangement joins TRBV4-2 to TRBJ2-7, with a tentative D call TRBD1 (6 bases). CDR3 size: 16 residues. Trimming took off 0 bases at V and 0 bases at J, with 12 bases between the two ends. In germline, CDR1 is LGHNA, CDR2 YNFKEQ. CDR3 DNA: TGTGCCAGCAGCCAAGAACTTGGGGGCTACTCCTACGAGCAGTACTTC. Translated, it gives CASSQELGGYSYEQYF.

This chain joins TRBV28 and TRBJ1-1; D possibly corresponds to TRBD1 (5 bases). The ends were cut back, 7 bases at V and 11 bases at J, with 20 bases in the middle. Germline-derived CDR1 and CDR2 are MDHEN and SYDVKM. The CDR3 length is 13 residues. In DNA, the CDR3 is TGTGCCAGCACCCGGGGGGGTCCAGCTTCGGCTTTCTTT. This sequence encodes CASTRGGPASAFF.

This rearrangement joins TRBV7-2 to TRBJ1-1, with D maybe TRBD1 (5 bases). The CDR3 contains 17 residues. Trimming took off 6 bases at V and 3 bases at J, with 23 bases between the two ends. Germline CDR1 and CDR2: SGHTA and FQGNSA. The CDR3 DNA reads as TGTGCCAGCAGTCGAGGTGGGGGGAACGGCCAAGACACTGAAGCTTTCTTT. Translating gives CASSRGGGNGQDTEAFF.

V is TRBV7-9 and J is TRBJ1-2; no reliable D call. Germline CDR1 and CDR2: SEHNR and FQNEAQ (reference sequence). V lost 1 base, J lost 1 base, and 13 bases lay in between. The CDR3 covers 16 residues. The DNA for the CDR3 is TGTGCCAGCAGCTTAGGGTCGGGAACGCGTAACTATGGCTACACCTTC. It codes for CASSLGSGTRNYGYTF.

V and J are TRBV6-1 and TRBJ1-1, with 9 positions matching TRBD1. V lost 5 bases, J lost 9 bases, and 10 bases stayed unmatched. Germline V gives CDR1 MNHNS, CDR2 SASEGT. The CDR3 covers 14 residues. CDR3 bases: TGTGCCAGCAGTCCGACACAGGGGGCGCGGAAAGCTTTCTTT. Translating it yields CASSPTQGARKAFF.

This rearrangement joins TRBV4-2 to TRBJ1-3, with D maybe TRBD1 (6 bases). The germline V gene encodes CDR1 LGHNA and CDR2 YNFKEQ. V was trimmed by 0 bases and J by 4 bases, leaving 19 bases between them. CDR3 size: 18 residues. This CDR3 reads CASSQEGGGNLPGNTIYF. The DNA of the CDR3 is TGTGCCAGCAGCCAAGAAGGGGGGGGGAATTTGCCCGGAAACACCATATATTTT.

V and J are TRBV11-2 and TRBJ1-5; weak D call: TRBD1 (5 bases). V was pared by 2 bases and J by 5 bases, with 7 bases between. The CDR3 runs 13 residues. Germline V gene sequence: CDR1 SGHAT, CDR2 FQNNGV. The CDR3 loop reads CASSLQGYQPQHF. DNA of the CDR3: TGTGCCAGCAGCTTACAGGGCTATCAGCCCCAGCATTTT.